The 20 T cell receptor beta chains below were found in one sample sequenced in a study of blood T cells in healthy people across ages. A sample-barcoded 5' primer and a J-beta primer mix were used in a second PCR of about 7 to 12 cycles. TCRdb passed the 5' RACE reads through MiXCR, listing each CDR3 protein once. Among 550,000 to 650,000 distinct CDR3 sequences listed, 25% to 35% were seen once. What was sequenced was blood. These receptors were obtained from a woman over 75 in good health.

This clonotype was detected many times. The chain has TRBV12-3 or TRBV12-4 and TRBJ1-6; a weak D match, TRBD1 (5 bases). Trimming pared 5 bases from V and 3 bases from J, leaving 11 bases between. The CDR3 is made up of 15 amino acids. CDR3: CASSPGTSYNSPLHF. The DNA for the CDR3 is TGTGCCAGCAGTCCCGGGACCAGCTATAATTCACCCCTCCACTTT.

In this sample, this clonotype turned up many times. The CDR3 DNA reads as TGTGCCAGCAGCTTAAAGGCAGCGAGTCAGCCCCAGCATTTT. Encoded protein: CASSLKAASQPQHF. The chain links TRBV7-2 to TRBJ1-5; D is unclear. The CDR3 sequence is 14 residues long. Germline loops: CDR1 SGHTA, CDR2 FQGNSA. The V and J ends lost 2 bases and 6 bases respectively, with 11 bases between them. Full variable domain (rest looked up from reference TRBV7-2 and TRBJ1-5): GAGVSQSPSNKVTEKGKDVELRCDPISGHTALYWYRQSLGQGLEFLIYFQGNSAPDKSGLPSDRFSAERTGGSVSTLTIQRTQQEDSAVYLCASSLKAASQPQHFGDGTRLSIL.

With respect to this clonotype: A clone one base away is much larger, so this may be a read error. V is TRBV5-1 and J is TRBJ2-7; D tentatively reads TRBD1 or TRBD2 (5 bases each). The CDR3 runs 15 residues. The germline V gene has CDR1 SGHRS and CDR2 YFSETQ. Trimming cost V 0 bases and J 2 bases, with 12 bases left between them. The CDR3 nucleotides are TGCGCCAGCAGCTTGGAAATAACGGGGCCCTACGAGCAGTACTTC. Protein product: CASSLEITGPYEQYF.

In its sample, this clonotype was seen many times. The CDR3 nucleotides read TGTGCCAGCAGCTTGGATGCCATGGGGACCCAGTACTTC. Translating gives CASSLDAMGTQYF. This chain connects TRBV7-7 to TRBJ2-7; no firm D call. The DNA end is more similar to TRBJ2-5, so the J call may be wrong. The CDR3 runs 13 residues. Per germline, CDR1 SSHAT and CDR2 FNYEAQ (reference sequence).

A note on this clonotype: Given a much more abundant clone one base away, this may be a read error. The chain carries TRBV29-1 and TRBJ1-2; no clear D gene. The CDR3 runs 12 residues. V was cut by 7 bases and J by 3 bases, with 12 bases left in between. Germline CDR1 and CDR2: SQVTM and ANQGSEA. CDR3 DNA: TGCAGCGCGGGCGGCGGCTACTATGGCTACACCTTC. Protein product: CSAGGGYYGYTF.

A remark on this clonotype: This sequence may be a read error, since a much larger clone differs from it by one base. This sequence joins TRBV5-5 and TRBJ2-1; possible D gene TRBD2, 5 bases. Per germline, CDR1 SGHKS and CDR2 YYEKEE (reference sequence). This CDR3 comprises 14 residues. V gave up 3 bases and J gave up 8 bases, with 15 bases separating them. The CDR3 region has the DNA TGTGCCAGCAGCTGGGAGCCTTCCGTAGATGAGCAGTTCTTC. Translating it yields CASSWEPSVDEQFF.

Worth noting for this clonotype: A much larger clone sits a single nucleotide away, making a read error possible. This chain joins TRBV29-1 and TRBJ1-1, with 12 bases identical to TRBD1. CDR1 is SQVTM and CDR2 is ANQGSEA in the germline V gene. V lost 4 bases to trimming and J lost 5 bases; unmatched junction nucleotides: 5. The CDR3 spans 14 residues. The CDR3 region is CSVGDRGLRTEAFF. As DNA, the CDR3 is TGCAGCGTTGGGGACAGGGGGCTTCGTACTGAAGCTTTCTTT.

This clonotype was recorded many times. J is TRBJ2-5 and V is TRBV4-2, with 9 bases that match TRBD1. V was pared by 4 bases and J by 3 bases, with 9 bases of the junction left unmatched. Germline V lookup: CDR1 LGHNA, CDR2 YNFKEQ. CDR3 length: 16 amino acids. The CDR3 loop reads CASSRGTGTLEETQYF. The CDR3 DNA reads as TGTGCCAGCAGCCGAGGGACAGGGACCCTAGAAGAGACCCAGTACTTC.

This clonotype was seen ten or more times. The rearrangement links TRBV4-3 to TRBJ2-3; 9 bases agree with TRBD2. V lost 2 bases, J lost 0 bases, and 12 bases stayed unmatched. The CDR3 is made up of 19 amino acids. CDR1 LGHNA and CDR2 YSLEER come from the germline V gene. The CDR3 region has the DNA TGCGCCAGCAGCCAACAGAAGGGTGGCGGGGGGGTTAGCACAGATACGCAGTATTTT. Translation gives CASSQQKGGGGVSTDTQYF.

CDR3 residues: CAISVLGQESPYSNQPQHF. CDR3 sequence (DNA): TGTGCCATCAGTGTATTGGGTCAGGAGAGTCCTTATAGCAATCAGCCCCAGCATTTT. The chain combines TRBV10-3 with TRBJ1-5, with unresolved D. Trimming shortened V by 4 bases and J by 0 bases, and 22 bases separated the two germline ends. CDR3 length equals 19 residues. In germline, CDR1 is ENHRY, CDR2 SYGVKD.

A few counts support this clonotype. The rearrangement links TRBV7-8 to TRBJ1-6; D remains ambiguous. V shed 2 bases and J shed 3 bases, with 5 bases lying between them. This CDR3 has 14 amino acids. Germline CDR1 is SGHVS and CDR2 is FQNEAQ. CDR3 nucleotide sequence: TGTGCCAGCAGCTTATTAAGCTATAATTCACCCCTCCACTTT. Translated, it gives CASSLLSYNSPLHF.

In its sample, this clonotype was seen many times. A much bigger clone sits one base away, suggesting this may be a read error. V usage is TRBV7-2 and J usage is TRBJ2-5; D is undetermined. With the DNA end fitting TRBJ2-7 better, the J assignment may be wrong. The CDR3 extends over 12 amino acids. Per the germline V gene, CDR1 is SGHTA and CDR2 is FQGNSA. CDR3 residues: CASSLAPSEQYF. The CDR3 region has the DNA TGTGCCAGCAGCTTAGCGCCAAGCGAGCAGTACTTC.

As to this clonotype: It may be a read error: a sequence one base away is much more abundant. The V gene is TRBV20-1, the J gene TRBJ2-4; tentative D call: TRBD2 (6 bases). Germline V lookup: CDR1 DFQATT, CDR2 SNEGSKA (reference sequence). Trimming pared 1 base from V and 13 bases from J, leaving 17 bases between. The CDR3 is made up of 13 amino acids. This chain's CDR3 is CSARAGAKGEQYF. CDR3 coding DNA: TGCAGTGCTAGAGCGGGAGCTAAGGGTGAGCAGTACTTC.

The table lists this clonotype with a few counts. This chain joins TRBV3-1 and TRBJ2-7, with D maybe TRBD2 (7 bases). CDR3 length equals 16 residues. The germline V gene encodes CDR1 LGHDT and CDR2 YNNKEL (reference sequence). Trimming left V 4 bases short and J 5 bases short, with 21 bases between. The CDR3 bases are TGTGCCAGCAGCCGAGGGGGGGGTGGAACTCCGGACGAGCAGTACTTC. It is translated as CASSRGGGGTPDEQYF.

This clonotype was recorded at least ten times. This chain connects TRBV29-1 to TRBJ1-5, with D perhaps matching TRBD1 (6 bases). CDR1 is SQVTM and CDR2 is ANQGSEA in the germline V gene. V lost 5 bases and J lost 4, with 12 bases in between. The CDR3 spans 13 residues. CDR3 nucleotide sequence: TGCAGCGTTCGGGACAACTATAATCAGCCCCAGCATTTT. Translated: CSVRDNYNQPQHF.

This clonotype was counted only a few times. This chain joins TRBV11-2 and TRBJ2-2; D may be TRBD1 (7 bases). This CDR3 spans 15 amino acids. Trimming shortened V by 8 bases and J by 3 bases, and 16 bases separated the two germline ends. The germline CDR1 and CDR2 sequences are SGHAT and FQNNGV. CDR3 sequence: CASPRRDSDTGELFF. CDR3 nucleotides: TGTGCCAGCCCCAGGCGGGACAGTGACACCGGGGAGCTGTTTTTT.

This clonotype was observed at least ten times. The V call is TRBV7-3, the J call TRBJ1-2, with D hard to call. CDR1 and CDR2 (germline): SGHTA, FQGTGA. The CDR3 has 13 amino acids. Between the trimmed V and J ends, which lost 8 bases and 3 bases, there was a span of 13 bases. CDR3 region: CASARAQDYGYTF. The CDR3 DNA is TGTGCCAGCGCTAGGGCCCAAGACTATGGCTACACCTTC.

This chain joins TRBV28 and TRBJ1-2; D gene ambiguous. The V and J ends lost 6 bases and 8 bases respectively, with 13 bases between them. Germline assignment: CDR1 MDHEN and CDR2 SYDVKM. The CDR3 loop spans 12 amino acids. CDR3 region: CASSEGDCGYTF. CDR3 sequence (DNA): TGTGCCAGCAGCGAGGGTGACTGCGGCTACACCTTC.

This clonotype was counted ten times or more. The DNA of the CDR3 is TGCGCCAGCAGCCTATCGACGACAGGGTATTACGAGCAGTACTTC. Its translation: CASSLSTTGYYEQYF. The V gene is TRBV5-1, the J gene TRBJ2-7, with TRBD1 matching 7 bases. Trimming removed 4 bases from V and 4 bases from J; junction bases left unmatched: 11. This CDR3 has 15 residues. Germline CDR1 SGHRS, CDR2 YFSETQ.

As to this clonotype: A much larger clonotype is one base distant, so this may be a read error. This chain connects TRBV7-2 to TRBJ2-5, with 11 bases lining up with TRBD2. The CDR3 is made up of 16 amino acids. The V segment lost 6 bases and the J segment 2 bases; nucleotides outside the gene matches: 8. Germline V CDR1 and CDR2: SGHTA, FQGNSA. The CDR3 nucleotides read TGTGCCAGCAGTAGGGTAGCGGGGGGGGTTCAAGAGACCCAGTACTTC. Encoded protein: CASSRVAGGVQETQYF.